The rows below give T cell receptor beta chains drawn from one sample of a study of CD8 T cells in Susac syndrome. TCRdb ran MiXCR on the immunoSEQ multiplex PCR reads and lists one entry per CDR3 protein. The sample lists 110,000 or so distinct CDR3 sequences; less than 97% were seen once. Sequencing input: CD4+ T cells from PBMCs. Source of these receptors: a human donor in good health. Each CDR3 is given with its conserved first and last residue. Each record gives: V gene, J gene, D gene, clone size, CDR3 DNA, CDR3 protein. D genes are given only for firm matches. Part of the rows lack a size; the others show once, few, many or a class for expanded clones.

v_gene: TRBV4-3
j_gene: TRBJ1-2
d_gene: NA
abundance: NA
CDR3nt: TGCGCCAGCAGCCAAGAATCCAAGATGGGAGGCTACACCTTC
CDR3aa: CASSQESKMGGYTF

v_gene: TRBV6-6
j_gene: TRBJ2-7
d_gene: TRBD1
abundance: NA
CDR3nt: TGTGCCACCAACCCCAGGGGGAGTCTCTACGAGCAGTACTTC
CDR3aa: CATNPRGSLYEQYF

v_gene: TRBV7-9
j_gene: TRBJ2-4
d_gene: NA
abundance: NA
CDR3nt: TGTGCCAGCAGCTTGGCGCGAGACTTCTACAAAAACATTCAGTACTTC
CDR3aa: CASSLARDFYKNIQYF

v_gene: TRBV12-3/TRBV12-4
j_gene: TRBJ2-3
d_gene: NA
abundance: NA
CDR3nt: TGTGCCAGCAACGCCCGGGACTTCTACACAGATACGCAGTATTTT
CDR3aa: CASNARDFYTDTQYF

v_gene: TRBV2
j_gene: TRBJ2-7
d_gene: NA
abundance: once
CDR3nt: TGTGCCAGCACGAGTCAGCTAGGGGACTACGAGCAGTACTTC
CDR3aa: CASTSQLGDYEQYF

v_gene: TRBV18
j_gene: TRBJ1-1
d_gene: NA
abundance: NA
CDR3nt: TGTGCCAGCTCACCGGACGGTTTGAACACTGAAGCTTTCTTT
CDR3aa: CASSPDGLNTEAFF

v_gene: TRBV30
j_gene: TRBJ2-7
d_gene: NA
abundance: NA
CDR3nt: TGTGCCTGGAGTGTCTCAAGGACCCCGAGGGAGCAGTACTTC
CDR3aa: CAWSVSRTPREQYF

v_gene: TRBV7-7
j_gene: TRBJ2-5
d_gene: TRBD2
abundance: NA
CDR3nt: TGTGCTAGCAGCTTTAGCGGGAGTGGAGAGACCCAGTACTTC
CDR3aa: CASSFSGSGETQYF

v_gene: TRBV18
j_gene: TRBJ2-1
d_gene: TRBD2
abundance: NA
CDR3nt: TGTGCCAGCTCACCTGAGGCTAGCGGGAGATGGACCGAATGGTTCTTC
CDR3aa: CASSPEASGRWTEWFF

v_gene: TRBV23-1
j_gene: TRBJ2-1
d_gene: NA
abundance: NA
CDR3nt: TGCGCCAGCAGTCAATGGAACCCGCGGAATGAAAATGAGCAGTTCTTC
CDR3aa: CASSQWNPRNENEQFF

v_gene: TRBV10-3
j_gene: TRBJ2-7
d_gene: TRBD2
abundance: once
CDR3nt: TGTGCCATCAGAGGGACTAGCGGAGACTACGAGCAGTACTTC
CDR3aa: CAIRGTSGDYEQYF

v_gene: TRBV28
j_gene: TRBJ2-7
d_gene: TRBD2
abundance: NA
CDR3nt: TGTGCCAGCAGTTCCTGGGGAGGGGAACGGGACGAGCAGTACTTC
CDR3aa: CASSSWGGERDEQYF

v_gene: TRBV30
j_gene: TRBJ2-5
d_gene: TRBD1
abundance: NA
CDR3nt: TGTGCCTGGAACCCTGACAGGGCTGGGACCCAGTACTTC
CDR3aa: CAWNPDRAGTQYF

v_gene: TRBV2
j_gene: TRBJ2-7
d_gene: NA
abundance: NA
CDR3nt: TGTGCCAGCAGCGGCCGGTTCGAGCAGTACTTC
CDR3aa: CASSGRFEQYF

v_gene: TRBV3-1
j_gene: TRBJ2-7
d_gene: TRBD2
abundance: NA
CDR3nt: TGTGCCAGCAGCCAACAGGGACTAGCTACGTACGAGCAGTACTTC
CDR3aa: CASSQQGLATYEQYF

v_gene: TRBV2
j_gene: TRBJ2-7
d_gene: TRBD1
abundance: once
CDR3nt: TGTGCCAGCATACCCCCCGGACAGGTCCTCCGCGAGCAGTACTTC
CDR3aa: CASIPPGQVLREQYF

v_gene: TRBV9
j_gene: TRBJ2-5
d_gene: TRBD2
abundance: once
CDR3nt: TGTGCCAGCAGCGTAGGGCTAGCGGGAGTGGAGACCCAGTACTTC
CDR3aa: CASSVGLAGVETQYF

v_gene: TRBV6-2/TRBV6-3
j_gene: TRBJ1-6
d_gene: NA
abundance: once
CDR3nt: TGTGCCAGCAGTTACCCCTTGAATTCACCCCTCCACTTT
CDR3aa: CASSYPLNSPLHF

v_gene: TRBV18
j_gene: TRBJ2-7
d_gene: NA
abundance: NA
CDR3nt: TGTGCCAGCGGAGCCGGGTCCAGCTCCTACGAGCAGTACTTC
CDR3aa: CASGAGSSSYEQYF

v_gene: TRBV7-6
j_gene: TRBJ1-5
d_gene: TRBD1
abundance: NA
CDR3nt: TGTGCCAGCAGCTTAGTAGCCGCAGGGGGCTTGGGCAATCAGCCCCAGCATTTT
CDR3aa: CASSLVAAGGLGNQPQHF

v_gene: TRBV13
j_gene: TRBJ1-2
d_gene: NA
abundance: few
CDR3nt: TGTGCCAGCAGCTTAGCCAGGGCGAATGGCTACACCTTC
CDR3aa: CASSLARANGYTF

v_gene: TRBV4-1
j_gene: TRBJ2-4
d_gene: NA
abundance: NA
CDR3nt: TGCGCCAGCAGCCCCCTAGTAGCCAAAAACATTCAGTACTTC
CDR3aa: CASSPLVAKNIQYF

v_gene: TRBV15
j_gene: TRBJ2-5
d_gene: TRBD1
abundance: NA
CDR3nt: TGTGCCACCAGCAGAGATCAGGGGGTCGGGGAGACCCAGTACTTC
CDR3aa: CATSRDQGVGETQYF

v_gene: TRBV5-1
j_gene: TRBJ2-5
d_gene: NA
abundance: NA
CDR3nt: TGCGCCAGCAGCTCGATGGACGGGGGTCAAGAGACCCAGTACTTC
CDR3aa: CASSSMDGGQETQYF

v_gene: TRBV19
j_gene: TRBJ2-2
d_gene: TRBD1
abundance: NA
CDR3nt: TGTGCCAGTTCCGTGACAGGGCCGAACACCGGGGAGCTGTTTTTT
CDR3aa: CASSVTGPNTGELFF

v_gene: TRBV7-2
j_gene: TRBJ2-5
d_gene: NA
abundance: NA
CDR3nt: TGTGCCAGCAGCTTAGGGCCGAACCAAGAGACCCAGTACTTC
CDR3aa: CASSLGPNQETQYF

v_gene: TRBV30
j_gene: TRBJ2-4
d_gene: TRBD1
abundance: NA
CDR3nt: TGTGCCTGGACGAGGGGACAGGGTAAATCTGTGGCTCAGTACTTC
CDR3aa: CAWTRGQGKSVAQYF

v_gene: TRBV2
j_gene: TRBJ1-1
d_gene: NA
abundance: once
CDR3nt: TGTGCCAGCAGTGAAACCTGGAACACTGAAGCTTTCTTT
CDR3aa: CASSETWNTEAFF

v_gene: TRBV5-1
j_gene: TRBJ1-1
d_gene: NA
abundance: NA
CDR3nt: TGCGCCAGCAGCTTGGACCCTGGGGGACAAGGAGCTTTCTTT
CDR3aa: CASSLDPGGQGAFF

v_gene: TRBV5-4
j_gene: TRBJ2-3
d_gene: TRBD2
abundance: NA
CDR3nt: TGTGCCAGCTCTTCGGGAGGGTTGACAGATACGCAGTATTTT
CDR3aa: CASSSGGLTDTQYF

v_gene: TRBV20-1
j_gene: TRBJ2-5
d_gene: NA
abundance: NA
CDR3nt: TGCAGTGCCCTCGGGCCCTCCCAAGAGACCCAGTACTTC
CDR3aa: CSALGPSQETQYF

v_gene: TRBV6-4
j_gene: TRBJ1-1
d_gene: NA
abundance: NA
CDR3nt: TGTGCCGGGACGGGGGGAGGCACTGAAGCTTTCTTT
CDR3aa: CAGTGGGTEAFF

v_gene: TRBV7-6
j_gene: TRBJ2-7
d_gene: TRBD1
abundance: NA
CDR3nt: TGTGCCAGCAGCCGAGCGGGGACAGGGGATCTTGGGGAGCAGTACTTC
CDR3aa: CASSRAGTGDLGEQYF

v_gene: TRBV18
j_gene: TRBJ2-7
d_gene: NA
abundance: once
CDR3nt: TGTGCCAGCTCACAGGGGACGGAGTCCTACGAGCAGTACTTC
CDR3aa: CASSQGTESYEQYF

v_gene: TRBV5-6
j_gene: TRBJ1-5
d_gene: NA
abundance: NA
CDR3nt: TGTGCCAGCAGCTTTAGAGGGGAGGGGGTTAGCAATCAGCCCCAGCATTTT
CDR3aa: CASSFRGEGVSNQPQHF

v_gene: TRBV7-2
j_gene: TRBJ2-5
d_gene: TRBD2
abundance: NA
CDR3nt: TGTGCCAGCAGCCTATCCTCTAGCGGGGGACAAGAGACCCAGTACTTC
CDR3aa: CASSLSSSGGQETQYF

v_gene: TRBV29-1
j_gene: TRBJ2-3
d_gene: NA
abundance: NA
CDR3nt: TGCAGCGTTGAAGCTGGGGGGACAGATACGCAGTATTTT
CDR3aa: CSVEAGGTDTQYF

v_gene: TRBV5-4
j_gene: TRBJ2-7
d_gene: NA
abundance: NA
CDR3nt: TGTGCCAGCAGCTTGGCCGGGCCGCGGAGGGACGAGCAGTACTTC
CDR3aa: CASSLAGPRRDEQYF

v_gene: TRBV27
j_gene: TRBJ2-7
d_gene: NA
abundance: NA
CDR3nt: TGTGCCAGCAGTTTAAAGGCAGGGCTGCGGGGCCAGTTCTACGAGCAGTACTTC
CDR3aa: CASSLKAGLRGQFYEQYF

v_gene: TRBV28
j_gene: TRBJ2-7
d_gene: NA
abundance: NA
CDR3nt: TGTGCCAGCATGTCGGGAGTCCCCTCTTACGAGCAGTACTTC
CDR3aa: CASMSGVPSYEQYF

v_gene: TRBV7-2
j_gene: TRBJ1-3
d_gene: TRBD1
abundance: NA
CDR3nt: TGTGCCAGCAGCTTACGGTCGACAGGGACTGGAAACACCATATATTTT
CDR3aa: CASSLRSTGTGNTIYF

v_gene: TRBV6-2/TRBV6-3
j_gene: TRBJ1-2
d_gene: NA
abundance: NA
CDR3nt: TGTGCCAGCAGTCGACAGAGAAATAACTATGGCTACACCTTC
CDR3aa: CASSRQRNNYGYTF

v_gene: TRBV29-1
j_gene: TRBJ1-4
d_gene: NA
abundance: NA
CDR3nt: TGCAGCGTTACAAAGGGTGCGTCTAATGAAAAACTGTTTTTT
CDR3aa: CSVTKGASNEKLFF

v_gene: TRBV30
j_gene: TRBJ2-1
d_gene: NA
abundance: NA
CDR3nt: TGTGCCTGGAGTACTGGAGGGTCGGGGCTCCAGTTCTTC
CDR3aa: CAWSTGGSGLQFF

v_gene: TRBV29-1
j_gene: TRBJ1-1
d_gene: NA
abundance: NA
CDR3nt: TGCAGCGTTGCACCGGGCACTGAAGCTTTCTTT
CDR3aa: CSVAPGTEAFF

v_gene: TRBV7-2
j_gene: TRBJ1-1
d_gene: NA
abundance: NA
CDR3nt: TGTGCCAGCAGGCGGGGCTACGAGAACACTGAAGCTTTCTTT
CDR3aa: CASRRGYENTEAFF

v_gene: TRBV29-1
j_gene: TRBJ2-7
d_gene: NA
abundance: once
CDR3nt: TGCAGCGTTGAAGATTCCGGGAGAAGCTCCTACGAGCAGTACTTC
CDR3aa: CSVEDSGRSSYEQYF

v_gene: TRBV29-1
j_gene: TRBJ1-3
d_gene: NA
abundance: NA
CDR3nt: TGCAGCGTTGCCTCGATAGGCGGCTCTGAAAACACCATATATTTT
CDR3aa: CSVASIGGSENTIYF

v_gene: TRBV3-1
j_gene: TRBJ1-1
d_gene: NA
abundance: once
CDR3nt: TGTGCCAGCAGCCAAGGGGGGCTTGGGACTGAAGCTTTCTTT
CDR3aa: CASSQGGLGTEAFF

v_gene: TRBV7-2
j_gene: TRBJ1-3
d_gene: NA
abundance: NA
CDR3nt: TGTGCCAGCAGCCAACAGGGAAACACCATATATTTT
CDR3aa: CASSQQGNTIYF

v_gene: TRBV7-9
j_gene: TRBJ2-3
d_gene: NA
abundance: NA
CDR3nt: TGTGCCAGCAGCCCAACACAGACCCCTAAGAAGGATACGCAGTATTTT
CDR3aa: CASSPTQTPKKDTQYF

v_gene: TRBV27
j_gene: TRBJ2-6
d_gene: NA
abundance: NA
CDR3nt: TGTGCCAGCAGTTCGGGTGGGGCCAACGTCCTGACTTTC
CDR3aa: CASSSGGANVLTF

v_gene: TRBV4-1
j_gene: TRBJ2-5
d_gene: TRBD2
abundance: NA
CDR3nt: TGCGCCAGCAGCCAAGTCCCTAGCGGGAGTAGTGAGACCCAGTACTTC
CDR3aa: CASSQVPSGSSETQYF

v_gene: TRBV30
j_gene: TRBJ2-1
d_gene: TRBD2
abundance: NA
CDR3nt: TGTGCCTGGAGTTCCGGACTAGCGGCTTACAATGAGCAGTTCTTC
CDR3aa: CAWSSGLAAYNEQFF